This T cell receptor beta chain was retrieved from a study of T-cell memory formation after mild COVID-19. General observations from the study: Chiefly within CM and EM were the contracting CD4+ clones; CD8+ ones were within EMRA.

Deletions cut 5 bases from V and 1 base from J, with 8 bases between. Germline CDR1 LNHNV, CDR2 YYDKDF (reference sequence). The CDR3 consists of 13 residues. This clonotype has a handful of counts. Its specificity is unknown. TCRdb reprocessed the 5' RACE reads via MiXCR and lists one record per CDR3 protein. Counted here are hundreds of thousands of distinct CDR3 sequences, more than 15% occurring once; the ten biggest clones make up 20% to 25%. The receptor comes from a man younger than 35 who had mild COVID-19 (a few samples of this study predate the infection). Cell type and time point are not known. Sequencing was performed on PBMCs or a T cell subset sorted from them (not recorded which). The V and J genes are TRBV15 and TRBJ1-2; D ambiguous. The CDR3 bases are TGTGCCACCAGCTTATCGGATAACTATGGCTACACCTTC. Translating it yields CATSLSDNYGYTF.